This T cell receptor (beta chain) stems from a study of cytomegalovirus exposure and HLA in healthy donors. The V segment lost 0 bases and the J segment 6 bases; nucleotides outside the gene matches: 4. In germline, CDR1 is SGHRS, CDR2 YFSETQ. The CDR3 loop spans 14 amino acids. Clones were sequenced by immunoSEQ multiplex PCR, and TCRdb holds only the in-frame ones, with some missing. This table has 140,000 to 150,000 clones, roughly 86% appearing once. Material for sequencing was PBMCs. V and J are TRBV5-1 and TRBJ2-3; TRBD2 matches 7 bases. The sequence was collected from a young man in good health and CMV-seropositive. DNA for the CDR3: TGCGCCAGCAGCTTGGAGGGAGCGGGGGATACGCAGTATTTT. Translating gives CASSLEGAGDTQYF. Combining the CDR3 with reference TRBV5-1 and TRBJ2-3 gives the whole variable domain KAGVTQTPRYLIKTRGQQVTLSCSPISGHRSVSWYQQTPGQGLQFLFEYFSETQRNKGNFPGRFSGRQFSNSRSEMNVSTLELGDSALYLCASSLEGAGDTQYFGPGTRLTVL.